A selection of T cell receptor beta chains follows, all from one sample in a study of blood T cell repertoires in COVID-19. The method was immunoSEQ multiplex PCR; TCRdb's version includes in-frame clones alone and lacks a portion of them. The data contain roughly 400,000 clones, just under 90% of them singletons. The sequencing input was PBMCs or T cells enriched from blood (not recorded which). Every receptor here comes from a woman aged 45-59 years who had recovered from COVID-19. Each CDR3 is given with its conserved first and last residue. A D gene is named only where the DNA matches it firmly. For some rows the clone size is stated as once, few or many, or as a class when expanded; others skip it.

V gene	clone size	J gene	D gene	CDR3 protein	CDR3 DNA
TRBV25-1	.	TRBJ2-5	TRBD1	CASSAYRGVEETQYF	TGTGCCAGCAGTGCATACAGGGGGGTAGAAGAGACCCAGTACTTC
TRBV7-9	.	TRBJ1-2	.	CASSLESGTGKHTF	TGTGCCAGCAGCTTAGAAAGCGGCACGGGGAAACACACCTTC
TRBV27	.	TRBJ1-1	TRBD1	CASIGDRAFGAFF	TGTGCCAGCATAGGGGACAGGGCCTTTGGAGCTTTCTTT
TRBV4-3	once	TRBJ1-6	.	CASSQDRGQSTPLHF	TGCGCCAGCAGCCAAGATCGCGGACAAAGTACACCCCTCCACTTT
TRBV19	.	TRBJ1-4	TRBD1	CASKGTEENEKLFF	TGTGCCAGTAAAGGGACAGAGGAAAATGAAAAACTGTTTTTT
TRBV7-9	.	TRBJ1-1	.	CASSPQRETEAFF	TGTGCCAGCAGCCCGCAGAGGGAAACTGAAGCTTTCTTT
TRBV5-5	.	TRBJ1-2	TRBD1	CASSSSLDRGYGYTF	TGTGCCAGCAGCTCGAGCTTAGACAGGGGCTATGGCTACACCTTC
TRBV27	.	TRBJ2-2	.	CASSLGANTGELFF	TGTGCCAGCAGTTTGGGGGCTAACACCGGGGAGCTGTTTTTT
TRBV11-2	.	TRBJ2-3	.	CASSQPWGGVDTQYF	TGTGCCAGCAGCCAGCCGTGGGGCGGAGTTGATACGCAGTATTTT
TRBV28	.	TRBJ1-2	TRBD1	CASSSRTGRDTF	TGTGCCAGCAGTTCCAGGACAGGGAGGGACACCTTC
TRBV23-1	.	TRBJ1-1	.	CASSQFSSSCEAFF	TGCGCCAGCAGTCAATTTTCGTCTAGTTGCGAAGCTTTCTTT
TRBV6-2/TRBV6-3	.	TRBJ2-5	.	CASSEGRWSPYQETQYF	TGTGCCAGCAGTGAGGGCCGTTGGAGCCCGTACCAAGAGACCCAGTACTTC
TRBV11-2	.	TRBJ2-7	.	CASSLTGNTPYEQYF	TGTGCCAGCAGCTTAACGGGGAACACACCCTACGAGCAGTACTTC
TRBV11-2	.	TRBJ1-3	.	CASSFGRALGDTIYF	TGTGCCAGCAGCTTCGGCAGGGCCCTAGGGGACACCATATATTTT
TRBV10-3	.	TRBJ2-7	.	CAIKTEGIGEQYF	TGTGCCATTAAGACAGAAGGAATTGGCGAGCAGTACTTC
TRBV30	.	TRBJ1-5	.	CAWSDYQGYSNQPQHF	TGTGCCTGGAGTGATTATCAGGGTTATAGCAATCAGCCCCAGCATTTT
TRBV5-1	.	TRBJ2-1	.	CASSLTRARYNEQFF	TGCGCCAGCAGCTTAACCAGGGCGAGGTACAATGAGCAGTTCTTC
TRBV19	.	TRBJ1-4	.	CASSILTQVGKLFF	TGTGCCAGTAGTATACTCACACAGGTCGGAAAACTGTTTTTT
TRBV11-2	.	TRBJ1-4	TRBD1	CASSSTGGGKLFF	TGTGCCAGCAGCTCGACAGGGGGCGGAAAACTGTTTTTT
TRBV7-2	.	TRBJ2-3	.	CASSLAFTDTQYF	TGTGCCAGCAGCTTAGCCTTCACAGATACGCAGTATTTT
TRBV25-1	.	TRBJ2-3	.	CASIGGGTQYF	TGTGCCAGCATAGGCGGAGGTACGCAGTATTTT
TRBV2	.	TRBJ1-5	.	CASSAADKNQPQHF	TGTGCCAGCAGTGCCGCTGACAAAAATCAGCCCCAGCATTTT
TRBV27	.	TRBJ2-1	.	CASSPRAGREQFF	TGTGCCAGCAGTCCCCGGGCAGGGCGTGAGCAGTTCTTC
TRBV5-1	.	TRBJ2-5	.	CASSANMKETQYF	TGCGCCAGCAGCGCTAATATGAAAGAGACCCAGTACTTC
TRBV6-5	.	TRBJ1-5	.	CASRGLRGSNQPQHF	TGTGCCAGCAGAGGGCTACGGGGAAGCAATCAGCCCCAGCATTTT
TRBV14	.	TRBJ1-4	TRBD1	CASSQTTGAATKLFF	TGTGCCAGCAGCCAAACCACAGGGGCCGCTACAAAACTGTTTTTT
TRBV5-6	.	TRBJ2-3	TRBD2	CASSQYGGGPTDTQYF	TGTGCCAGCAGCCAATACGGCGGGGGGCCCACAGATACGCAGTATTTT
TRBV4-3	.	TRBJ1-3	TRBD1	CASSLSEGAPGNTIYF	TGCGCCAGCAGCCTAAGCGAGGGGGCCCCGGGAAACACCATATATTTT
TRBV28	.	TRBJ1-5	TRBD1	CASSRDRAYSNQPQHF	TGTGCCAGCAGCCGGGACAGAGCTTATAGCAATCAGCCCCAGCATTTT
TRBV3-1/TRBV3-2	.	TRBJ2-7	TRBD2	CASSQFGGGPYEQYF	TGTGCCAGCAGCCAATTTGGCGGGGGGCCCTACGAGCAGTACTTC
TRBV28	once	TRBJ2-6	TRBD2	CASRPGLAHHSGANVLTF	TGTGCCAGCAGGCCGGGACTAGCGCATCACTCTGGGGCCAACGTCCTGACTTTC
TRBV6-5	once	TRBJ1-4	.	CASGRGATNEKLFF	TGTGCCAGCGGGAGGGGTGCAACTAATGAAAAACTGTTTTTT
TRBV10-3	.	TRBJ2-3	.	CAISVRGLGTDTQYF	TGTGCCATCAGTGTTCGCGGACTTGGAACAGATACGCAGTATTTT
TRBV19	.	TRBJ2-2	.	CASSIVRTLGQYGSTGELFF	TGTGCCAGTAGTATAGTTAGGACCCTAGGGCAGTATGGGAGCACCGGGGAGCTGTTTTTT
TRBV2	.	TRBJ1-1	.	CASSPRNTEAFF	TGTGCCAGCAGTCCCAGGAACACTGAAGCTTTCTTT
TRBV11-2	few	TRBJ1-4	.	CASLGYGGNEKLFF	TGTGCCAGTCTAGGTTACGGGGGAAATGAAAAACTGTTTTTT
TRBV6-5	.	TRBJ1-4	TRBD1	CASSTGQGDEKLFF	TGTGCCAGCAGTACTGGACAGGGGGATGAAAAACTGTTTTTT
TRBV5-1	.	TRBJ1-2	TRBD1	CASSSQGEGYTF	TGCGCCAGCAGCTCGCAGGGGGAGGGCTACACCTTC
TRBV2	.	TRBJ1-6	.	CASRGENSPLHF	TGTGCCAGCCGGGGGGAGAATTCACCCCTCCACTTT
TRBV3-1/TRBV3-2	.	TRBJ1-5	.	CASSQLSGSNQPQHF	TGTGCCAGCAGCCAACTGTCCGGGAGCAATCAGCCCCAGCATTTT
TRBV30	few	TRBJ2-7	.	CAWGHYSYEQYF	TGTGCCTGGGGACACTACTCCTACGAGCAGTACTTC
TRBV19	.	TRBJ2-7	TRBD1	CASSAADRAGYEQYF	TGTGCCAGTAGTGCAGCGGACAGGGCGGGGTACGAGCAGTACTTC
TRBV7-2	.	TRBJ2-5	TRBD2	CASSLALAGGRETQYF	TGTGCCAGCAGCTTAGCTCTAGCGGGGGGGCGAGAGACCCAGTACTTC
TRBV20-1	.	TRBJ1-1	.	CSASNGPEAFF	TGCAGTGCTAGTAATGGGCCTGAAGCTTTCTTT
TRBV24-1	.	TRBJ2-3	.	CATSETIFNTDTQYF	TGTGCCACCAGTGAAACAATTTTCAACACAGATACGCAGTATTTT
TRBV14	.	TRBJ1-5	.	CASSQDRPLAGQPQHF	TGTGCCAGCAGCCAAGATAGGCCCCTTGCGGGTCAGCCCCAGCATTTT
TRBV18	.	TRBJ1-6	.	CASSLRTASPLHF	TGTGCCAGCTCACTAAGGACAGCGTCACCCCTCCACTTT
TRBV9	.	TRBJ2-5	.	CASSVGRYQETQYF	TGTGCCAGCAGCGTAGGTCGGTACCAAGAGACCCAGTACTTC
TRBV6-2/TRBV6-3	.	TRBJ1-1	.	CASSYAGMNTEAFF	TGTGCCAGCAGTTACGCGGGGATGAACACTGAAGCTTTCTTT
TRBV28	.	TRBJ2-1	TRBD1	CASSTGDNEQFF	TGTGCCAGCAGCACAGGGGACAATGAGCAGTTCTTC
TRBV9	.	TRBJ1-2	TRBD1	CASSVGQGVDPYGYTF	TGTGCCAGCAGCGTAGGCCAGGGGGTTGACCCCTATGGCTACACCTTC
TRBV7-9	.	TRBJ1-2	TRBD1	CASTLGTGGEGYTF	TGTGCCAGCACCCTCGGGACAGGGGGCGAAGGCTACACCTTC